This TCR beta chain was documented in a study of monozygotic twins with inflammatory bowel disease. Study-wide results and limits: Among IBD patients, fewer clonotypes were shared with others than among healthy twins, especially with disease activity.

Turning to this clonotype: Its matching antigen is unknown.

TCRdb re-analyzed the 5' RACE reads; it lists each CDR3 protein once, without DNA. This repertoire includes around 97,000 distinct CDR3 sequences. The sequence was collected from a human donor with ulcerative colitis or Crohn's disease, or a healthy co-twin of an affected twin (not recorded which). Material: blood.

The CDR3 sequence: CASSFISGAADTQYF. The chain joins TRBV5-1 to TRBJ2-3; TCRdb outputs TRBD1, but without DNA this stays unchecked. Germline CDR1 is SGHRS and CDR2 is YFSETQ. The CDR3 covers 15 residues.